This TCR beta chain appears in the sequencing data of a study of regulatory T cells in long-lasting Graves disease. Findings of the study overall: A limited number of samples was an acknowledged limitation.

Arm-PCR of CDR3 regions and iRepertoire HTBI primers were the basis on which TCR beta libraries were built. TCRdb reanalysed the multiplex PCR reads using MiXCR and keeps one entry per CDR3 protein. This sample has roughly 260,000 distinct CDR3 sequences, with 18% found just once. The time point was: newly diagnosed GD, antithyroid drugs for less than 3 months. The authors made the TCR library using RNA they extracted from PBMCs. In its sample, this clonotype was seen many times. Its matching antigen is unknown. V dropped 4 bases and J dropped 7; count of bases not matched to a gene: 3. This CDR3 comprises 14 residues. These same records also appear under a second study, on T cells in Graves' hyperthyroidism and ophthalmopathy. Per that paper: The blood repertoire included most of the expanded thyroid clonotypes above 0.001.

V is TRBV12-3 or TRBV12-4 and J is TRBJ1-4, with TRBD1 identical over 10 bases. Sequences were derived from peripheral blood mononuclear cells (PBMCs), sampled at new diagnosis, from a patient treated with antithyroid drugs. The TCR comes from a woman aged 25 to 39 with Graves disease. This chain's CDR3 is CASSSDRGPEKLFF. The DNA for the CDR3 is TGTGCCAGCAGTTCCGACAGGGGGCCTGAAAAACTGTTTTTT.